These T cell receptor beta chains were read from a single sample in a study of T cell responses to AZD1222 COVID-19 vaccine. Assay used: immunoSEQ multiplex PCR; TCRdb lists only in-frame clones, some missing. The repertoire holds fewer than 120,000 clones, with 80% to 95% as singletons. The specimen comprised peripheral blood, sampled on day 0 of AZD1222 vaccination. These receptors all come from an adult in good health. The CDR3 runs from the conserved cysteine through the conserved F or W. D genes are given only for firm matches. A row's size may be missing; if present it is once, few, many or a size class.

TRBJ1-1 TRBV6-1 - - CASSDLPGTEAFF TGTGCCAGCAGTGACCTTCCGGGTACTGAAGCTTTCTTT
TRBJ2-4 TRBV13 - - CASSLQGSIQYF TGTGCCAGCAGCTTACAGGGTAGCATTCAGTACTTC
TRBJ1-4 TRBV5-6 - - CASSSGREPYNEKLFF TGTGCCAGCAGCTCGGGGCGCGAGCCATATAATGAAAAACTGTTTTTT
TRBJ1-4 TRBV5-1 once - CASSLEQGGEKLFF TGCGCCAGCAGCTTGGAACAGGGAGGTGAAAAACTGTTTTTT
TRBJ1-1 TRBV10-3 - - CAISESGENTEAFF TGTGCCATCAGTGAGTCCGGGGAGAACACTGAAGCTTTCTTT
TRBJ2-1 TRBV7-6 - - CASSLIARANEQFF TGTGCCAGCAGCTTAATAGCTAGGGCCAATGAGCAGTTCTTC
TRBJ1-4 TRBV5-6 - TRBD1 CASSWGWGQGATNEKLFF TGTGCCAGCAGCTGGGGTTGGGGACAGGGGGCGACTAATGAAAAACTGTTTTTT
TRBJ2-3 TRBV7-2 - TRBD2 CASTLYASGVSTQYF TGTGCCAGCACCCTGTATGCTAGCGGGGTTTCTACGCAGTATTTT
TRBJ2-5 TRBV4-2 - - CASSQAGAGTQYF TGTGCCAGCAGCCAAGCGGGGGCCGGGACCCAGTACTTC
TRBJ2-1 TRBV6-5 - - CASSYSIRNEQFF TGTGCCAGCAGTTACTCGATTCGGAATGAGCAGTTCTTC
TRBJ1-6 TRBV27 - - CASSRDGNSPLHF TGTGCCAGCAGCCGGGACGGAAATTCACCCCTCCACTTT
TRBJ1-4 TRBV4-1 - TRBD1 CASSQSGTGSRSEKLFF TGCGCCAGCAGCCAATCCGGGACAGGGTCGCGGAGTGAAAAACTGTTTTTT
TRBJ2-7 TRBV7-2 - - CASSPLRTATYEQYF TGTGCCAGCAGCCCACTGAGGACAGCCACCTACGAGCAGTACTTC
TRBJ1-5 TRBV19 - - CASSQRQVFSNGPQHF TGTGCCAGTAGTCAAAGACAGGTGTTTAGCAATGGACCCCAGCATTTT
TRBJ1-6 TRBV28 - - CASSETDTFNSPLHF TGTGCCAGCAGTGAAACCGACACCTTTAATTCACCCCTCCACTTT
TRBJ1-2 TRBV3-1/TRBV3-2 once - CASTRGGNYGYTF TGTGCCAGCACCCGGGGGGGTAACTATGGCTACACCTTC
TRBJ2-2 TRBV6-5 - - CASIAGANTGELFF TGTGCCAGCATTGCGGGGGCTAACACCGGGGAGCTGTTTTTT
TRBJ2-7 TRBV28 - - CASSRQNSYEQYF TGTGCCAGCAGTCGACAGAACTCCTACGAGCAGTACTTC
TRBJ2-2 TRBV4-2 many - CASSRGGDTGELFF TGTGCCAGCAGCCGAGGAGGGGACACCGGGGAGCTGTTTTTT
TRBJ2-3 TRBV24-1 - - CATSDSRLGGTDTQYF TGTGCCACCAGTGATTCCCGATTGGGCGGCACAGATACGCAGTATTTT
TRBJ1-1 TRBV28 - TRBD1 CASRDRMNTEAFF TGTGCCAGCCGGGACAGGATGAACACTGAAGCTTTCTTT
TRBJ1-2 TRBV5-6 - - CASSLGQRLDGYTF TGTGCCAGCAGCTTAGGACAGAGGCTAGATGGCTACACCTTC
TRBJ1-5 TRBV27 - TRBD1 CASRPTGLSNQPQHF TGTGCCAGCAGGCCGACAGGGTTGAGCAATCAGCCCCAGCATTTT
TRBJ1-1 TRBV12-3/TRBV12-4 - - CASRRGNTEAFF TGTGCCAGCCGGAGGGGGAACACTGAAGCTTTCTTT
TRBJ1-3 TRBV12-3/TRBV12-4 - TRBD1 CASSSGQGDTIYF TGTGCCAGCAGTTCGGGACAGGGGGACACCATATATTTT
TRBJ1-4 TRBV6-4 - - CASSDLQENEKLFF TGTGCCAGCAGTGACCTACAAGAGAATGAAAAACTGTTTTTT
TRBJ2-7 TRBV29-1 - TRBD2 CSVPAGGPQEQYF TGCAGCGTTCCAGCGGGGGGGCCTCAAGAGCAGTACTTC
TRBJ1-1 TRBV7-6 - - CASSLEGARGTEAFF TGTGCCAGCAGCTTAGAAGGGGCGCGAGGCACTGAAGCTTTCTTT
TRBJ2-7 TRBV6-4 - TRBD1 CASKPGQGPYEQYF TGTGCCAGCAAGCCGGGACAGGGCCCCTACGAGCAGTACTTC